What follows describes a single T cell receptor beta chain. Antigen: not known. Germline CDR1 and CDR2: LNHDA and SQIVND (reference sequence). The V end lost 5 bases, the J end lost 3 bases, and 17 bases lay between the germline ends. This CDR3 region has 16 residues. This entry belongs to a study of T cell responses to AZD1222 COVID-19 vaccine. Study information: Analyses pooled second doses at about 4 or about 12 weeks.

Sequencing used immunoSEQ multiplex PCR; TCRdb keeps in-frame clones, though not all of them. The sample holds over 100,000 clones, approximately 90% seen once. The study's findings and limits: Mostly white British, mostly female donors; authors suggested clonal diversity may be underestimated.

This chain connects TRBV19 to TRBJ1-5; D is undetermined. The TCR was taken from an adult in good health. The specimen was peripheral blood, collected on day 0 of AZD1222 vaccination. DNA of the CDR3: TGTGCCAGTAGTTACCGGGCCCCCCTTATCAATCAGCCCCAGCATTTT. It yields the protein CASSYRAPLINQPQHF.